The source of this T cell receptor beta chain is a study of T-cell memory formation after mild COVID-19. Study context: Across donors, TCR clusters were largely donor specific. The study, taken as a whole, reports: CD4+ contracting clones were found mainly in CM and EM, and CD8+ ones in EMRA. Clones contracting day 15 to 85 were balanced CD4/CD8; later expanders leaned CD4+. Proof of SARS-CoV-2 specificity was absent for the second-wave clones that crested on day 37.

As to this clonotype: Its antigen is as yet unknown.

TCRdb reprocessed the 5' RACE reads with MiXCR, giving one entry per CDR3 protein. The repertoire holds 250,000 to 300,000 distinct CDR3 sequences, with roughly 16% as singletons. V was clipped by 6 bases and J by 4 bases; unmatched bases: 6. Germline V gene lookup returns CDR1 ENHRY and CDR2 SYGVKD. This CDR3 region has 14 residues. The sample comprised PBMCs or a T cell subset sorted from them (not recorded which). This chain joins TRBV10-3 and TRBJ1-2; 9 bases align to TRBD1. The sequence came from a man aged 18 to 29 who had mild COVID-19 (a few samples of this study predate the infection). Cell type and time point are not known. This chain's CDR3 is CAIRRDRVGYGYTF. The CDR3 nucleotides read TGTGCCATCAGAAGGGACAGGGTCGGCTATGGCTACACCTTC.